The 7 T cell receptor beta chains given below trace back to one sample, sequenced in a study of PD-L1 blockade in urothelial cancer. Sequenced by immunoSEQ multiplex PCR; TCRdb stores in-frame clones only, minus some. The data hold 70,000 to 75,000 clones, with roughly 84% observed a single time. Time point noted: pretreatment peripheral blood. The sample here was PBMCs, taken around atezolizumab (anti-PD-L1) treatment. The receptors shown here come from a woman in her 70s with urothelial cancer.

This clone was seen only once. This sequence joins TRBV5-1 and TRBJ1-5, with 7 bases identical to TRBD1. This CDR3 region has 15 residues. V lost 4 bases, J lost 2 bases, and 6 bases stayed unmatched. Looked up from germline, CDR1 is SGHRS and CDR2 is YFSETQ. The CDR3 sequence: CASSLGDSRNQPQHF. CDR3 sequence (DNA): TGCGCCAGCAGCCTGGGGGACAGCCGCAATCAGCCCCAGCATTTT.

This clone came up a few times. The chain uses TRBV28 and TRBJ1-2, with no clear D. Germline CDR1 and CDR2: MDHEN and SYDVKM. The V and J ends lost 2 bases and 1 base respectively, with 17 bases between them. The CDR3 is 17 amino acids. CDR3 DNA: TGTGCCAGCAGTTTAGGGCTGGGAGGCGATGGTAACTATGGCTACACCTTC. Its translation is CASSLGLGGDGNYGYTF.

The chain uses TRBV4-3 and TRBJ1-4; maybe TRBD1 (5 bases). The CDR3 is made up of 15 amino acids. The germline V and J ends were trimmed by 4 bases and 8 bases, with 17 bases remaining between them. Germline CDR1 and CDR2: LGHNA and YSLEER. DNA for the CDR3: TGCGCCAGCAGCCCCCTCGGCGCAGGGCGAGAAAAACTGTTTTTT. Its translation: CASSPLGAGREKLFF.

The CDR3 loop is CASSQDPVSSYNSPLHF. CDR3 DNA sequence: TGCGCCAGCAGCCAAGACCCAGTAAGCTCCTATAATTCACCCCTCCACTTT. The V call is TRBV4-3, the J call TRBJ1-6; no clear D gene. Trimming took off 0 bases at V and 0 bases at J, with 9 bases between the two ends. Germline CDR1 reads LGHNA; CDR2 reads YSLEER. The CDR3 loop spans 17 amino acids.

This rearrangement joins TRBV28 to TRBJ1-4, with D tentatively TRBD1 (5 bases). The CDR3 is 16 residues long. V gave up 3 bases and J gave up 6 bases, with 17 bases separating them. Germline values: CDR1 MDHEN, CDR2 SYDVKM. The CDR3 protein is CASSFILGGGDEKLFF. The CDR3 bases are TGTGCCAGCAGTTTTATCTTGGGCGGAGGGGATGAAAAACTGTTTTTT.

The V gene is TRBV4-1, the J gene TRBJ1-2; 9 bases are a match to TRBD1. Looked up from germline, CDR1 is MGHRA and CDR2 is YSYEKL. The CDR3 loop spans 17 amino acids. The ends lost 4 bases at V and 8 bases at J; junction bases unmatched: 17. Here the CDR3 reads CASSPAPSGQGLWGYTF. DNA of the CDR3: TGCGCCAGCAGCCCCGCACCCTCGGGACAGGGTTTGTGGGGCTACACCTTC.

The chain joins TRBV10-1 to TRBJ2-3; D is ambiguous. The germline V gene has CDR1 WNHNN and CDR2 SYGVQD (reference sequence). This CDR3 has 12 residues. The ends were cut back, 6 bases at V and 8 bases at J, with 12 bases in the middle. The CDR3 protein is CASRGPSGTQYF. In DNA, the CDR3 is TGCGCCAGCAGAGGTCCGTCGGGTACGCAGTATTTT.